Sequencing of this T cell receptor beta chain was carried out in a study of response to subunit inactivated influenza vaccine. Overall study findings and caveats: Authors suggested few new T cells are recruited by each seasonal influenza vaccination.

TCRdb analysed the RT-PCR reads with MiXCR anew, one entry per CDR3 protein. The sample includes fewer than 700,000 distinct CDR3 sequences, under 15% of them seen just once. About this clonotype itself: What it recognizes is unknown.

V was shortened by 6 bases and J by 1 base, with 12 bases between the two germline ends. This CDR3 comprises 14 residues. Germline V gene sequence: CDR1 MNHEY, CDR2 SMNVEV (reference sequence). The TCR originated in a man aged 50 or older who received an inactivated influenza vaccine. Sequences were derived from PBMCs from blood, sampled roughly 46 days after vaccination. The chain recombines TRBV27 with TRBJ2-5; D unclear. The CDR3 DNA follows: TGTGCCAGCAGCTTTACTGGGCTCCAAGAGACCCAGTACTTC. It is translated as CASSFTGLQETQYF.